A single sample is the source of the 14 T cell receptor beta chains below, sequenced in a study of blood T cell repertoires in COVID-19. Produced via immunoSEQ multiplex PCR; TCRdb's table is partial and in-frame only. The table includes approximately 60,000 clones, roughly 87% detected once. Sequencing was done on a sample of peripheral blood. These receptors originate from a woman aged 55-75 years with acute or convalescent COVID-19.

The chain recombines TRBV27 with TRBJ2-7, with D possibly matching TRBD2 (6 bases). Trimming stripped 0 bases from V and 4 bases from J, with 7 bases between. Germline V gene sequence: CDR1 MNHEY, CDR2 SMNVEV (reference sequence). This CDR3 region has 13 residues. The CDR3 DNA reads as TGTGCCAGCAGTTTATCTCGGGGGTACGAGCAGTACTTC. Protein sequence: CASSLSRGYEQYF.

V gene TRBV2 combines with J gene TRBJ2-1, with D tentatively TRBD1 (6 bases). The CDR3 is 12 residues long. Per the germline V gene, CDR1 is SNHLY and CDR2 is FYNNEI. V was cut by 10 bases and J by 5 bases, with 12 bases left in between. Written as DNA, the CDR3 is TGTGCCATTGGGGGCAGTAACAATGAGCAGTTCTTC. The encoded protein is CAIGGSNNEQFF.

CDR3 amino acids: CASGPGGRSDTQYF. The CDR3 nucleotides are TGTGCTAGTGGGCCCGGGGGGAGATCAGATACGCAGTATTTT. The V call is TRBV12-5, the J call TRBJ2-3; TRBD2 matches at 7 bases. The CDR3 length is 14 residues. The ends lost 6 bases at V and 4 bases at J; junction bases unmatched: 7. Germline CDR1 and CDR2: LGHNT and FRNRAP.

The chain employs TRBV4-1 and TRBJ1-6; the D gene is possibly TRBD1 (5 bases). V was trimmed by 0 bases and J by 9 bases, leaving 15 bases between them. There are 16 residues in the CDR3. The germline gives CDR1 MGHRA, CDR2 YSYEKL. CDR3 region: CASSQEIADTGSPLHF. As DNA, the CDR3 is TGCGCCAGCAGCCAAGAAATAGCGGACACGGGTTCACCCCTCCACTTT.

V usage is TRBV11-2 and J usage is TRBJ2-4; D possibly corresponds to TRBD2 (6 bases). V was trimmed by 5 bases and J by 6 bases, leaving 14 bases between them. Germline V gives CDR1 SGHAT, CDR2 FQNNGV. The CDR3 contains 14 residues. The DNA of the CDR3 is TGTGCCAGCAGCCCCCGGCGGGGCGGAAACATTCAGTACTTC. Translation: CASSPRRGGNIQYF.

The chain uses TRBV10-3 and TRBJ1-1; TRBD1 might be the D (5 bases). The V gene lost 4 bases and the J gene lost 6 bases, with 12 bases spanning the gap. Looked up from germline, CDR1 is ENHRY and CDR2 is SYGVKD. The CDR3 runs to 13 residues. DNA of the CDR3: TGTGCCATCAGTGTGGCAGGGTTTGCTGAAGCTTTCTTT. Translated, it gives CAISVAGFAEAFF.

This clone was counted between two and nine times. The rearrangement joins TRBV27 to TRBJ2-7, with 11 positions matching TRBD2. The CDR3 runs 15 residues. Germline assignment: CDR1 MNHEY and CDR2 SMNVEV (reference sequence). Losses at the gene ends were 4 bases for V and 7 bases for J; bases not matched to a gene: 9. CDR3 residues: CASSSIAGGRGEQYF. The CDR3 DNA reads TGTGCCAGCAGTTCCATAGCGGGGGGGCGTGGAGAGCAGTACTTC.

In its sample, this clone was seen once. The J gene is TRBJ2-5, the V gene TRBV19; weak D call: TRBD1 (6 bases). The CDR3 runs to 14 residues. Trimming took 0 bases from V and 7 from J, leaving 12 bases between them. Germline CDR1 LNHDA, CDR2 SQIVND (reference sequence). DNA of the CDR3: TGTGCCAGTAGTATAGAGGCAGGGGCTCGGACCCAGTACTTC. Protein: CASSIEAGARTQYF. Combining the CDR3 with reference TRBV19 and TRBJ2-5 gives the whole variable domain DGGITQSPKYLFRKEGQNVTLSCEQNLNHDAMYWYRQDPGQGLRLIYYSQIVNDFQKGDIAEGYSVSREKKESFPLTVTSAQKNPTAFYLCASSIEAGARTQYFGPGTRLLVL.

The chain has TRBV12-3 or TRBV12-4 and TRBJ1-2; a weak D match, TRBD1 (6 bases). The V end lost 3 bases, the J end lost 9 bases, and 8 bases lay between the germline ends. This CDR3 has 11 residues. DNA of the CDR3: TGTGCCAGCAGTTTTACAGGGAGCTACACCTTC. Its protein product is CASSFTGSYTF.

The gene calls are TRBV6-5 and TRBJ2-7; D ambiguous. Germline V lookup: CDR1 MNHEY, CDR2 SVGAGI. V lost 6 bases and J lost 0, with 12 bases in between. The CDR3 totals 14 residues. CDR3 bases: TGTGCCAGCAGGTGGGCCGGTAGCTCCTACGAGCAGTACTTC. Amino acids: CASRWAGSSYEQYF.

The chain couples TRBV6-1 to TRBJ1-4, with 8 bases that match TRBD1. The CDR3 totals 16 residues. Germline-derived CDR1 and CDR2 are MNHNS and SASEGT. Unmatched junction bases numbered 7, after V lost 2 bases and J lost 5 bases. CDR3 in amino acids: CASSELKGQANEKLFF. DNA of the CDR3: TGTGCCAGCAGTGAACTGAAGGGACAGGCGAATGAAAAACTGTTTTTT.

A few counts support this clone. The chain joins TRBV6-1 to TRBJ1-3; weak D call: TRBD1 (5 bases). Trimming took off 2 bases at V and 2 bases at J, with 7 bases between the two ends. CDR3 size: 14 residues. Germline CDR1 is MNHNS and CDR2 is SASEGT. The CDR3 DNA is TGTGCCAGCAGTGAATGGGGGGCTGGAAACACCATATATTTT. Translation: CASSEWGAGNTIYF.

The genes are TRBV19 and TRBJ1-2; 7 nucleotides align to TRBD1. Germline values: CDR1 LNHDA, CDR2 SQIVND (reference sequence). With 4 bases clipped from V and 0 bases from J, the junction kept 2 bases outside the gene matches. The CDR3 has 14 amino acids. The CDR3 DNA reads TGTGCCAGTAGTAGGGACAGAGCTAACTATGGCTACACCTTC. It translates to CASSRDRANYGYTF.

This clone appeared once. V usage is TRBV11-1 and J usage is TRBJ1-2; the D gene is possibly TRBD1 (5 bases). This CDR3 has 14 amino acids. The germline CDR1 and CDR2 sequences are SGHAT and FQDESV (reference sequence). V lost 4 bases and J 4 bases, leaving 13 bases between the germline ends. The CDR3 is CASSWGPTAYGYTF. In DNA form, the CDR3 reads TGTGCCAGCAGCTGGGGCCCGACAGCCTATGGCTACACCTTC.